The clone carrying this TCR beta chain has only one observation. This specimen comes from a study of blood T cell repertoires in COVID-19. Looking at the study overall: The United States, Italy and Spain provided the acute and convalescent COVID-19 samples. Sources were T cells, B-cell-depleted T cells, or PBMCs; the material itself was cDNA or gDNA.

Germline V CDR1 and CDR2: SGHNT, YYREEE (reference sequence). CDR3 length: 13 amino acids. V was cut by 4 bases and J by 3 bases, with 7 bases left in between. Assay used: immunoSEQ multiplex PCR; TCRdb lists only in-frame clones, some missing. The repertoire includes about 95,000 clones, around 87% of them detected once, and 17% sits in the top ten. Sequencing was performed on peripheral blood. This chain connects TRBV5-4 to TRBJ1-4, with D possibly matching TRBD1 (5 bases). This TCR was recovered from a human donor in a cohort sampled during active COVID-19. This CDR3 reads CASSEGANEKLFF. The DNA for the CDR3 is TGTGCCAGCAGCGAAGGGGCTAATGAAAAACTGTTTTTT.